These 27 T cell receptor beta chains were all obtained from the same sample, sequenced in a study of blood T cell repertoires in COVID-19 (dated by TCRdb to about 2020). The library was obtained by the immunoSEQ multiplex PCR assay. This immuneACCESS table, as held by TCRdb, lists in-frame sequences with V and J called but not all clones. Of the missing ones, under half trace to an unresolved V gene in checked studies; the others have no known cause. The sample contains hundreds of thousands of clones, approximately 89% of them found a single time. The ten biggest clones cover 0.75% to 0.9% of the sample. The sequenced sample was peripheral blood. The receptors were gathered from a man between 18 and 35 years old with COVID-19, enrolled during active disease.

The genes are TRBV5-1 and TRBJ2-3; 13 bases line up with TRBD2. J gave up 3 bases and V 4 bases, and 5 bases lay outside the gene matches. The CDR3 is 16 residues long. Germline V gene data show CDR1 as SGHRS and CDR2 as YFSETQ. The CDR3: CASSRGLAGETDTQYF. The CDR3 coding sequence is TGCGCCAGCAGCAGAGGACTAGCGGGAGAAACAGATACGCAGTATTTT. The complete variable domain, with remaining parts taken from reference TRBV5-1 and TRBJ2-3, reads KAGVTQTPRYLIKTRGQQVTLSCSPISGHRSVSWYQQTPGQGLQFLFEYFSETQRNKGNFPGRFSGRQFSNSRSEMNVSTLELGDSALYLCASSRGLAGETDTQYFGPGTRLTVL.

The gene calls are TRBV3-1 (or the pseudogene TRBV3-2) and TRBJ2-3; D unclear. The germline gives CDR1 LGHDT, CDR2 YNNKEL (reference sequence). CDR3 length: 15 residues. The ends were cut back, 1 base at V and 0 bases at J, with 8 bases in the middle. The CDR3 here is CASSQGFTSTDTQYF. The CDR3 bases are TGTGCCAGCAGCCAAGGGTTTACTAGCACAGATACGCAGTATTTT.

This rearrangement joins TRBV6-1 to TRBJ2-3; 9 bases agree with TRBD2. In germline, CDR1 is MNHNS, CDR2 SASEGT. V lost 4 bases, J lost 1 base, and 9 bases stayed unmatched. This CDR3 comprises 17 residues. CDR3 sequence reads: CASSAQGRGGRTDTQYF. The CDR3, as DNA: TGTGCCAGCAGTGCCCAGGGGCGGGGGGGCCGCACAGATACGCAGTATTTT.

With regard to this clone: In the same sample, other DNA sequences code for this CDR3. This chain joins TRBV20-1 and TRBJ2-5; the D is unclear. V was trimmed by 3 bases and J by 5 bases, leaving 4 bases between them. The CDR3 sequence is 10 residues long. Germline V gene data show CDR1 as DFQATT and CDR2 as SNEGSKA (reference sequence). CDR3 amino acids: CSARSETQYF. In DNA, the CDR3 is TGCAGTGCTAGGTCGGAGACCCAGTACTTC.

CDR3 region: CASSSLAGSYNEQFF. The CDR3 DNA follows: TGTGCCAGCAGCTCCCTAGCGGGATCCTACAATGAGCAGTTCTTC. The chain recombines TRBV7-3 with TRBJ2-1; TRBD2 agrees at 9 bases. This CDR3 is 15 amino acids long. With 4 bases clipped from V and 1 base from J, the junction kept 2 bases outside the gene matches. Germline-derived CDR1 and CDR2 are SGHTA and FQGTGA. Full variable domain (outside the CDR3, taken from reference TRBV7-3 and TRBJ2-1): GAGVSQTPSNKVTEKGKYVELRCDPISGHTALYWYRQSLGQGPEFLIYFQGTGAADDSGLPNDRFFAVRPEGSVSTLKIQRTERGDSAVYLCASSSLAGSYNEQFFGPGTRLTVL.

The chain uses TRBV21-1 and TRBJ2-7; no check of the table's D call, TRBD2, against the DNA was made. TRBV21-1 constitutes a pseudogene. The CDR3 covers 17 residues. The CDR3 DNA follows: TGTGCCAGCAGCACGCCCCTCTCGACTAGCGGAATCTACGAGCAGTACTTC. It encodes CASSTPLSTSGIYEQYF.

The genes are TRBV11-3 and TRBJ2-3, with 12 bases matching TRBD2. The germline CDR1 and CDR2 sequences are SGHNT and YENEEA. With V trimmed by 4 bases and J by 5 bases, 7 bases remained unmatched. The CDR3 has 16 amino acids. CDR3 DNA: TGTGCCAGCAGCTCCCCTAGCGGGGGGGCCCTAGATACGCAGTATTTT. This gives the protein CASSSPSGGALDTQYF.

Points on this clone: Other DNA sequences within the sample encode an identical CDR3. The rearrangement uses TRBV5-1 and TRBJ1-3; a weak D match, TRBD1 (6 bases). The CDR3 is made up of 15 amino acids. Trimming took off 2 bases at V and 0 bases at J, with 9 bases between the two ends. Germline-derived CDR1 and CDR2 are SGHRS and YFSETQ. Here the CDR3 reads CASSLGDNSGNTIYF. CDR3 DNA: TGCGCCAGCAGCTTAGGGGACAACTCTGGAAACACCATATATTTT.

This chain links TRBV6-1 with TRBJ1-5, with TRBD1 matching 7 bases. V shed 3 bases, J shed 2 bases, and the junction held 1 base outside the gene matches. There are 14 residues in the CDR3. Germline V gene sequence: CDR1 MNHNS, CDR2 SASEGT. The CDR3 nucleotides read TGTGCCAGCAGTGACGGACAGGGCAATCAGCCCCAGCATTTT. Translated, it gives CASSDGQGNQPQHF.

V is TRBV4-2 and J is TRBJ2-2; TRBD2 matches at 7 bases. Germline V CDR1 and CDR2: LGHNA, YNFKEQ. V lost 4 bases to trimming and J lost 5 bases; unmatched junction nucleotides: 7. CDR3 length: 15 amino acids. In DNA form, the CDR3 reads TGTGCCAGCAGCCGAGACAGCGGGGTTACCGGGGAGCTGTTTTTT. Protein product: CASSRDSGVTGELFF.

The J gene is TRBJ2-1, the V gene TRBV27; 7 bases are shared with TRBD2. CDR3 size: 13 residues. Germline V CDR1 and CDR2: MNHEY, SMNVEV (reference sequence). The V segment lost 7 bases and the J segment 10 bases; nucleotides outside the gene matches: 10. In DNA form, the CDR3 reads TGTGCCAGCAACCCTTGGGGAGGGCGCGAGCAGTTCTTC. It encodes CASNPWGGREQFF.

The chain employs TRBV28 and TRBJ2-1; D is uncertain. V was shortened by 7 bases and J by 0 bases, with 7 bases between the two germline ends. Germline-derived CDR1 and CDR2 are MDHEN and SYDVKM. There are 13 residues in the CDR3. As DNA, the CDR3 is TGTGCCAGCACTACGAGCTCCTACAATGAGCAGTTCTTC. The encoded protein is CASTTSSYNEQFF.

The chain carries TRBV2 and TRBJ1-3, with D possibly being TRBD1 (6 bases). The V gene's germline CDR1 is SNHLY and CDR2 FYNNEI. The CDR3 contains 14 residues. V lost 7 bases to trimming and J lost 0 bases, with 10 bases between them. CDR3 bases: TGTGCCAGCAACCAGGGGTTCTCTGGAAACACCATATATTTT. Translating gives CASNQGFSGNTIYF.

The V gene is TRBV2, the J gene TRBJ1-2; 7 bases agree with TRBD1. CDR1 is SNHLY, CDR2 FYNNEI, per germline. CDR3 length: 14 amino acids. Unmatched junction bases numbered 7, after V lost 6 bases and J lost 3 bases. The CDR3 loop reads CASSGTARHYGYTF. The CDR3 DNA reads as TGTGCCAGCAGCGGGACAGCCAGACACTATGGCTACACCTTC.

V usage is TRBV25-1 and J usage is TRBJ2-1, with a tentative D call TRBD1 (5 bases). This CDR3 has 13 amino acids. Trimming removed 1 base from V and 12 bases from J, with 13 bases in between. The germline V gene has CDR1 MGHDK and CDR2 SYGVNS. The CDR3 protein is CASSESSTQGQFF. In DNA form, the CDR3 reads TGTGCCAGCAGTGAATCGAGTACCCAGGGGCAGTTCTTC.

The V and J genes are TRBV11-2 and TRBJ1-1; 10 positions match TRBD1. J lost 1 base, V lost 2 bases, and 7 bases had no gene match. This CDR3 has 17 amino acids. Germline CDR1 reads SGHAT; CDR2 reads FQNNGV. The CDR3 DNA reads as TGTGCCAGCAGCTTAAGGGACAGGGGATTGGCGAACACTGAAGCTTTCTTT. It encodes CASSLRDRGLANTEAFF.

In nucleotides, the CDR3 is TGTGCCAGCAGCTCCTCCCGGGGGACCTACAATGAGCAGTTCTTC. Translated, it gives CASSSSRGTYNEQFF. The rearrangement links TRBV7-8 to TRBJ2-1, with a tentative D call TRBD2 (6 bases). Germline V CDR1 and CDR2: SGHVS, FQNEAQ. Trimming pared 4 bases from V and 2 bases from J, leaving 12 bases between. The CDR3 spans 15 residues.

The chain has TRBV7-2 and TRBJ2-3; possibly TRBD1 for D (6 bases). This CDR3 is built from 14 residues. CDR1 and CDR2 from the germline V gene are SGHTA and FQGNSA. Trimming left V 5 bases short and J 3 bases short, with 12 bases between. CDR3 loop: CASSRDTRTDTQYF. The CDR3 bases are TGTGCCAGCAGCCGGGACACGAGAACAGATACGCAGTATTTT.

The chain has TRBV5-1 and TRBJ1-1; D gene ambiguous. Germline CDR1 and CDR2: SGHRS and YFSETQ. This CDR3 has 13 residues. Trimming removed 2 bases at V and 2 bases at J, with 7 bases between. The CDR3: CASSLADNTEAFF. DNA of the CDR3: TGCGCCAGCAGCTTAGCCGATAACACTGAAGCTTTCTTT.

This chain links TRBV6-6 with TRBJ2-7; 12 bases are a match to TRBD2. The germline gives CDR1 MNHNY, CDR2 SVGAGI (reference sequence). CDR3 length: 14 residues. The ends lost 8 bases at V and 3 bases at J; junction bases unmatched: 5. The CDR3 here is CASLLAGGNYEQYF. In nucleotides, the CDR3 is TGTGCCAGCCTGCTAGCGGGAGGGAACTACGAGCAGTACTTC.

The chain has TRBV10-1 and TRBJ2-1; 8 nucleotides align to TRBD1. The CDR3 covers 13 residues. Germline V CDR1 and CDR2: WNHNN, SYGVQD (reference sequence). With 5 bases clipped from V and 8 bases from J, the junction kept 5 bases outside the gene matches. The CDR3 sequence: CASSRQGTYEQFF. Written as DNA, the CDR3 is TGCGCCAGCAGTAGACAGGGGACGTATGAGCAGTTCTTC.

The V call is TRBV5-1, the J call TRBJ1-2; 7 nucleotides align to TRBD1. CDR3 length equals 13 residues. The trim removed 3 bases at V and 7 bases at J, leaving 6 bases unmatched. In germline, CDR1 is SGHRS, CDR2 YFSETQ. In nucleotides, the CDR3 is TGCGCCAGCAGCTGGCAGGGGGTAGGTGGCTACACCTTC. Protein sequence: CASSWQGVGGYTF. Complete variable domain (other parts from reference TRBV5-1 and TRBJ1-2): KAGVTQTPRYLIKTRGQQVTLSCSPISGHRSVSWYQQTPGQGLQFLFEYFSETQRNKGNFPGRFSGRQFSNSRSEMNVSTLELGDSALYLCASSWQGVGGYTFGSGTRLTVV.

The rearrangement joins TRBV6-6 to TRBJ2-7; 11 nucleotides line up with TRBD1. In germline, CDR1 is MNHNY, CDR2 SVGAGI (reference sequence). V dropped 6 bases and J dropped 4; count of bases not matched to a gene: 8. There are 15 residues in the CDR3. The CDR3, as DNA: TGTGCCAGCAGGAATGGACAGGGGGCGCGGTACGAGCAGTACTTC. It translates to CASRNGQGARYEQYF.

The genes are TRBV6-1 and TRBJ1-5; 7 nucleotides align to TRBD1. Germline V gene sequence: CDR1 MNHNS, CDR2 SASEGT. The V gene end was trimmed by 3 bases and the J gene end by 2 bases; junction bases not matched to a gene: 4. This CDR3 spans 15 amino acids. The CDR3 bases are TGTGCCAGCAGTGACCGACAGGGCGGCAATCAGCCCCAGCATTTT. Residues: CASSDRQGGNQPQHF.

The chain links TRBV10-2 to TRBJ2-7; 11 positions match TRBD2. The CDR3 extends over 14 amino acids. V shed 9 bases, J shed 1 base, and the junction held 5 bases outside the gene matches. Germline V gene data show CDR1 as WSHSY and CDR2 as SAAADI. CDR3 sequence: CASITSGGSYEQYF. In nucleotides, the CDR3 is TGCGCCAGTATCACTAGCGGGGGATCCTACGAGCAGTACTTC.

The chain employs TRBV6-5 and TRBJ1-5; unclear D gene. Trimming pared 6 bases from V and 0 bases from J, leaving 9 bases between. The germline CDR1 and CDR2 sequences are MNHEY and SVGAGI. The CDR3 extends over 14 amino acids. The CDR3 here is CASRGGYSNQPQHF. CDR3 coding DNA: TGTGCCAGCAGAGGAGGGTATAGCAATCAGCCCCAGCATTTT.

V is TRBV27 and J is TRBJ2-7; the D gene is possibly TRBD2 (7 bases). Germline V CDR1 and CDR2: MNHEY, SMNVEV (reference sequence). The CDR3 consists of 13 residues. V dropped 5 bases and J dropped 3 bases, with 11 bases sitting between them. The chain's CDR3 is CASSRGAVYEQYF. CDR3 in DNA: TGTGCCAGCAGTCGGGGGGCGGTCTACGAGCAGTACTTC.